This TCR beta chain was sequenced in a study of T cell repertoires in cytomegalovirus infection. Points from the study as a whole: HLA-C-restricted CMV clonotypes gave the most frequent clonotype in two of eight donors. Carriers of CMV and the relevant HLA type were discriminated by public TCR beta frequency.

The CDR3 is 14 amino acids. Germline V lookup: CDR1 DFQATT, CDR2 SNEGSKA (reference sequence). J lost 3 bases, V lost 1 base, and 3 bases had no gene match. Details on this clonotype: Its antigen is currently unknown.

A single record per CDR3 protein comes from TCRdb applying MiXCR to the reads. Seen here are 100,000 to 150,000 distinct CDR3 sequences, roughly 9% observed once, and the top ten hold over 9.5%. V is TRBV20-1 and J is TRBJ1-1, with 9 bases that match TRBD1. The sequence was obtained from a human donor in good health (CMV status not recorded). Some clones in this sample may be carry-over from other donors' samples. Sample: PBMCs. The CDR3 DNA sequence: TGCAGTGCTAGAGGGGACAGGGCCCACACTGAAGCTTTCTTT. It encodes CSARGDRAHTEAFF.